The rows below give T cell receptor beta chains drawn from one sample of a study of blood T cells in healthy people across ages. Via MiXCR, TCRdb re-called the 5' RACE reads, giving one row per CDR3 protein. The top ten clones hold 7% to 9% of a sample with around 1.5 million distinct CDR3 sequences, approximately 38% of them seen once. The specimen was blood. These receptors came from a woman between 18 and 29 years old in good health. Both conserved end residues are part of each CDR3. Each record gives: V gene, J gene, clone size, D gene, CDR3 protein, CDR3 DNA. D genes are given only for firm matches. Size tells how often a clone was seen (once, few, many) or the class of an expanded clone, and some rows leave it out.

>TRBV12-3/TRBV12-4|TRBJ1-2|-|TRBD1
CASSPETGSTYGYTF
TGTGCCAGCAGTCCAGAGACAGGGTCTACCTATGGCTACACCTTC
>TRBV4-3|TRBJ2-1|-|-
CASSQEVGVPTYNEQFF
TGCGCCAGCAGCCAAGAGGTCGGGGTTCCAACCTACAATGAGCAGTTCTTC
>TRBV27|TRBJ1-1|-|-
CASYRPPGAIFLTTEAFF
TGTGCCAGCTACCGGCCCCCGGGGGCGATATTTTTGACCACTGAAGCTTTCTTT
>TRBV4-1|TRBJ1-2|-|TRBD1
CASSPGGWSGYTF
TGCGCCAGCAGCCCAGGGGGCTGGAGTGGCTACACCTTC
>TRBV9|TRBJ1-1|-|-
CASSPEVGVGWTEAFF
TGTGCCAGCAGCCCAGAAGTCGGGGTAGGATGGACTGAAGCTTTCTTT
>TRBV7-2|TRBJ2-7|few|TRBD2
CASRRTSGSHEQYF
TGTGCCAGCAGGCGTACTAGCGGGAGCCACGAGCAGTACTTC
>TRBV5-1|TRBJ2-3|-|-
CASSPTLVTVDTQYF
TGCGCCAGCAGCCCTACTTTAGTCACGGTAGATACGCAGTATTTT
>TRBV19|TRBJ1-2|-|-
CASSLTGGKSYGYTF
TGTGCCAGTAGTCTGACAGGCGGAAAATCTTATGGCTACACCTTC
>TRBV6-5|TRBJ2-3|few|-
CASSTDFGSTDTQYF
TGTGCCAGCAGTACGGACTTTGGTAGCACAGATACGCAGTATTTT
>TRBV6-5|TRBJ2-1|few|-
CASTLDAGGYNEQFF
TGTGCCAGCACGCTGGACGCCGGGGGCTACAATGAGCAGTTCTTC
>TRBV29-1|TRBJ1-1|-|-
CSVQMGGSMNTEAFF
TGCAGCGTTCAAATGGGCGGCTCAATGAACACTGAAGCTTTCTTT
>TRBV12-5|TRBJ2-7|-|-
CASGLIKGADKDYEQYF
TGTGCTAGTGGTTTGATAAAAGGGGCGGACAAGGACTACGAGCAGTACTTC
>TRBV6-5|TRBJ2-7|-|-
CASSYSSKDTSNYEQYF
TGTGCCAGCAGTTACTCTAGCAAGGACACCAGTAACTACGAGCAGTACTTC
>TRBV10-3|TRBJ2-2|few|TRBD1
CAIPTGDNTGELFF
TGTGCCATCCCGACAGGGGACAACACCGGGGAGCTGTTTTTT
>TRBV2|TRBJ1-2|few|TRBD1
CATQPGGGYGYTF
TGTGCCACACAACCAGGGGGCGGCTATGGCTACACCTTC
>TRBV7-8|TRBJ2-7|-|TRBD2
CASSLPGLAGSYEQYF
TGTGCCAGCAGCTTACCGGGACTAGCGGGAAGCTACGAGCAGTACTTC
>TRBV4-1|TRBJ2-1|-|TRBD2
CASSQDTVWAGGNEQFF
TGCGCCAGCAGCCAAGATACGGTCTGGGCGGGAGGTAATGAGCAGTTCTTC
>TRBV12-3/TRBV12-4|TRBJ2-1|-|TRBD2
CASSLTSGTEDEQFF
TGTGCCAGCAGTTTAACTAGCGGGACGGAGGATGAGCAGTTCTTC
>TRBV15|TRBJ2-3|-|-
CATSRDRGLDTQYF
TGTGCCACCAGCAGAGACAGGGGACTTGATACGCAGTATTTT
>TRBV9|TRBJ2-3|many|TRBD2
CASSVSSGAAADTQYF
TGTGCCAGCTCCGTTTCTAGCGGGGCCGCCGCAGATACGCAGTATTTT
>TRBV30|TRBJ1-1|few|-
CAWSGAGDTEAFF
TGTGCCTGGAGCGGGGCGGGGGACACTGAAGCTTTCTTT